This T cell receptor beta chain was sequenced during a study of cytomegalovirus exposure and HLA in healthy donors. Researchers ran the PCR with 60 Vbeta and 13 Jbeta primers. Some clones are missing from TCRdb's copy, which holds only in-frame ones; the method was immunoSEQ multiplex PCR. The sample lists 140,000 to 150,000 clones; about 8.9% were seen once. Study results and limitations: TCR beta V segments were, for the most part, productive about 87% or about 30% of the time in an earlier analysis. An analysis was carried out at a later point. It showed that HLA-associated TCR beta chains were more clonally expanded than equally common non-associated chains. Most TCR sequences were seen very rarely across donors, but some public TCRs occurred in many.

In the case of this clone: Its specificity is unknown.

The receptor comes from a man aged 50-60 years in good health and CMV-seronegative. Material for sequencing was PBMCs.

Written as DNA, the CDR3 is TGTGCCAGCAGCTTGGGGGAAGGACAGGGAGGCAATCAGCCCCAGCATTTT. It is translated as CASSLGEGQGGNQPQHF. The gene calls are TRBV5-5 and TRBJ1-5, with 8 positions matching TRBD1. CDR1 and CDR2 from the germline V gene are SGHKS and YYEKEE (reference sequence). J gave up 2 bases and V 0 bases, and 7 bases lay outside the gene matches. This CDR3 has 17 amino acids. The whole variable domain, remainder taken from reference TRBV5-5 and TRBJ1-5, is DAGVTQSPTHLIKTRGQQVTLRCSPISGHKSVSWYQQVLGQGPQFIFQYYEKEERGRGNFPDRFSARQFPNYSSELNVNALLLGDSALYLCASSLGEGQGGNQPQHFGDGTRLSIL.